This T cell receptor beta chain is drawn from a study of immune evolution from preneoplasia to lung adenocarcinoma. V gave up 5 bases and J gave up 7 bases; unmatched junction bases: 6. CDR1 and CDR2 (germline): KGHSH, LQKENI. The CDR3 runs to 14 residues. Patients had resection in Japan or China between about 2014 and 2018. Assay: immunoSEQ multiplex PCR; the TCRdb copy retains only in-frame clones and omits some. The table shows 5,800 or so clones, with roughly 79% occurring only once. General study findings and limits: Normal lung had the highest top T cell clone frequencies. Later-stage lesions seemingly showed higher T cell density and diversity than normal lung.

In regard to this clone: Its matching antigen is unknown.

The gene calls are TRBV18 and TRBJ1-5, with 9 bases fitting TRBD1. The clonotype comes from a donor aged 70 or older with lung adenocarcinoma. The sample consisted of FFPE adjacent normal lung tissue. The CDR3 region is CASSAMGQGQPQHF. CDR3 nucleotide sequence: TGTGCCAGCTCAGCCATGGGACAGGGACAGCCCCAGCATTTT.